This TCR beta chain came from a study of T-cell memory formation after mild COVID-19. Looking at the study overall: In these data, TCR clusters were largely donor specific.

Germline V gene sequence: CDR1 MDHEN, CDR2 SYDVKM. Germline trimming cut 5 bases from V and 5 bases from J; bases unmatched to any gene: 6. The CDR3 sequence is 14 residues long. For this clonotype: No antigen is known for it.

Study-level points and caveats: Most CD4+ clones that shrank were in CM and EM, while CD8+ ones turned up in EMRA. Pre-infection memory showed some responding clones, and this suggested that cross-reactive memory joined. Day 15 to 85 contracting clones showed balanced CD4/CD8; day 15 to 37 expanders favored CD4+.

MiXCR was run by TCRdb on the 5' RACE reads, yielding one entry per CDR3 protein. The table shows some 290,000 distinct CDR3 sequences, with 15% to 20% occurring only once. The receptor was derived from a man aged 18 to 30 who had mild COVID-19 (a few samples of this study predate the infection). Cell type and time point are not known. Sequencing used PBMCs or a T cell subset sorted from them (not recorded which). V is TRBV28 and J is TRBJ2-5; 9 positions match TRBD1. The CDR3 DNA reads as TGTGCCAGCAGTCAGGGACAGGGCGGGGAGACCCAGTACTTC. Translating gives CASSQGQGGETQYF.